Each of the 10 T cell receptor beta chains below was sequenced from the same sample in a study of T cell responses to AZD1222 COVID-19 vaccine. The table came from immunoSEQ multiplex PCR; TCRdb's copy has only in-frame clones and leaves some out. The table records 130,000 or so clones, approximately 85% of them present only once. The specimen was peripheral blood, collected 28 days after the second dose of the MenACWY control vaccine. These receptors were collected from an adult who received the MenACWY meningococcal vaccine as a control.

The V call is TRBV18, the J call TRBJ2-7; TRBD2 matches 9 bases. Trimming took 3 bases from V and 3 from J; bases not matched to a gene: 9. This CDR3 contains 16 residues. Germline V lookup: CDR1 KGHSH, CDR2 LQKENI. The CDR3 spells CASSPNGLAKNYEQYF. CDR3 bases: TGTGCCAGCTCACCGAACGGACTAGCGAAGAACTACGAGCAGTACTTC.

The DNA of the CDR3 is TGTGCCAGCAGCCCCGGGGCCTGGGGCTACACCTTC. It yields the protein CASSPGAWGYTF. This chain links TRBV3-1 (or the pseudogene TRBV3-2) with TRBJ1-2; a possible D gene is TRBD1 (5 bases). The CDR3 totals 12 residues. V dropped 4 bases and J dropped 8 bases, with 11 bases sitting between them. Germline V gene lookup returns CDR1 LGHDT and CDR2 YNNKEL (reference sequence).

This clone was observed a single time. V usage is TRBV4-1 and J usage is TRBJ1-1, with D maybe TRBD1 (6 bases). The CDR3 spans 15 residues. V lost 4 bases and J 6 bases, leaving 18 bases between the germline ends. Germline V gene data show CDR1 as MGHRA and CDR2 as YSYEKL. The CDR3 region has the DNA TGCGCCAGCAGCCGACCAACAGGGCCCCAAGCTGAAGCTTTCTTT. Translated: CASSRPTGPQAEAFF.

A few counts support this clone. CDR3 DNA sequence: TGCGCCAGCAGCCAGATTCCGGGCCCCCCCTATGGCTACACCTTC. This codes for CASSQIPGPPYGYTF. The V and J genes are TRBV5-1 and TRBJ1-2; D is uncertain. Trimming shortened V by 4 bases and J by 4 bases, and 17 bases separated the two germline ends. CDR3 length: 15 amino acids. CDR1 is SGHRS, CDR2 YFSETQ, per germline.

The chain is built from TRBV3-1 (or the pseudogene TRBV3-2) and TRBJ2-2, with 11 bases matching TRBD2. Per germline, CDR1 LGHDT and CDR2 YNNKEL (reference sequence). Germline trimming cut 2 bases from V and 4 bases from J; bases unmatched to any gene: 6. The length of the CDR3 is 17 residues. DNA of the CDR3: TGTGCCAGCAGCCAACTCCCGGGACTAGCGGTCACCGGGGAGCTGTTTTTT. Translating it yields CASSQLPGLAVTGELFF.

This clone has a handful of counts. This chain links TRBV9 with TRBJ1-5; 7 bases agree with TRBD1. The CDR3 consists of 14 residues. Losses at the gene ends were 4 bases for V and 3 bases for J; bases not matched to a gene: 4. Germline V gene data show CDR1 as SGDLS and CDR2 as YYNGEE. The CDR3 protein is CASSSTGVNQPQHF. Written as DNA, the CDR3 is TGTGCCAGCAGCTCTACAGGGGTCAATCAGCCCCAGCATTTT.

The chain couples TRBV29-1 to TRBJ2-5; TRBD2 might be the D (5 bases). Germline V CDR1 and CDR2: SQVTM, ANQGSEA. The CDR3 is made up of 12 amino acids. Trimming shortened V by 2 bases and J by 5 bases, and 9 bases separated the two germline ends. CDR3 residues: CSVETSSETQYF. DNA for the CDR3: TGCAGCGTTGAAACTAGTAGTGAGACCCAGTACTTC.

The chain combines TRBV19 with TRBJ1-2, with D possibly matching TRBD1 (6 bases). Germline loops: CDR1 LNHDA, CDR2 SQIVND (reference sequence). Between the trimmed V and J ends, which lost 4 bases and 4 bases, there was a span of 16 bases. The CDR3 consists of 15 residues. The CDR3 DNA sequence: TGTGCCAGTAGTAGAAAAACGACAGGCTTCTATGGCTACACCTTC. Its translation is CASSRKTTGFYGYTF.

This clone was recorded once. The chain couples TRBV6-5 to TRBJ1-6; possibly TRBD1 for D (6 bases). The CDR3 has 15 amino acids. The germline CDR1 and CDR2 sequences are MNHEY and SVGAGI. V lost 5 bases to trimming and J lost 1 base, with 9 bases between them. CDR3 in DNA: TGTGCCAGCAGTCAACAGGGATCCTATAATTCACCCCTCCACTTT. It yields the protein CASSQQGSYNSPLHF.

The rearrangement joins TRBV27 to TRBJ2-2; D not certain. CDR1 is MNHEY, CDR2 SMNVEV, per germline (reference sequence). The CDR3 contains 13 residues. The V and J ends lost 0 bases and 4 bases respectively, with 3 bases between them. The chain's CDR3 is CASSLSGTGELFF. CDR3 coding DNA: TGTGCCAGCAGTTTATCGGGCACCGGGGAGCTGTTTTTT.